This T cell receptor beta chain is from a study of blood T cell repertoires in COVID-19. About the study: Both acute and convalescent COVID-19 samples were obtained from the United States, Italy and Spain. PBMCs, B-cell-depleted T cells, or T cells provided the cDNA or gDNA that made up the material.

Original data processing: By means of reference gene primer amplification, nucleated cell counts were estimated. Some clones are missing from TCRdb's copy, which holds only in-frame ones; the method was immunoSEQ multiplex PCR. V and J calls and clone size come straight from that table; D and trimming were deduced from the DNA. Of about 200,000 clones listed, about nine tenths were seen once; the top ten hold over 4.5%. CDR3 length: 19 residues. With 0 bases clipped from V and 0 bases from J, the junction kept 9 bases outside the gene matches. Per the germline V gene, CDR1 is SGHVS and CDR2 is FQNEAQ.

V is TRBV7-8 and J is TRBJ2-1; 9 bases align to TRBD2. The origin of this receptor is a man at least 80 years old with acute or convalescent COVID-19. The specimen sequenced was peripheral blood. In DNA form, the CDR3 reads TGTGCCAGCAGCTTAGCGATCCGACTAGCGGAGGACTCCTACAATGAGCAGTTCTTC. This encodes CASSLAIRLAEDSYNEQFF.